The 10 T cell receptor beta chains below all came from one sample that was sequenced in a study of blood T cell repertoires in COVID-19. The assay was immunoSEQ multiplex PCR, and TCRdb's table has in-frame clones only and misses some. The data contain roughly 370,000 clones, 87% of them singletons. Sequencing was performed on PBMCs or T cells enriched from blood (not recorded which). The source of these receptors is a woman in her forties or fifties who had recovered from COVID-19.

The chain carries TRBV21-1 and TRBJ1-4; the table's D call of TRBD1 was not tested on the DNA. TRBV21-1 is a pseudogene. This CDR3 comprises 15 residues. CDR3: CASSIDPDQGEKLFF. The CDR3 coding sequence is TGTGCCAGCAGCATCGATCCCGATCAGGGTGAAAAACTGTTTTTT.

A remark on this clone: Different DNA sequences within this sample yield the same CDR3. This chain joins TRBV5-1 and TRBJ1-5; maybe TRBD1 (5 bases). The CDR3 totals 14 residues. Trimming stripped 0 bases from V and 5 bases from J, with 9 bases between. From germline, CDR1 is SGHRS and CDR2 YFSETQ. CDR3 coding DNA: TGCGCCAGCAGCTTGGGGACACCAGATCAGCCCCAGCATTTT. Translated, it gives CASSLGTPDQPQHF.

The rearrangement joins TRBV6-1 to TRBJ1-1; no clear D. Between the trimmed V and J ends, which lost 0 bases and 10 bases, there was a span of 6 bases. The length of the CDR3 is 11 residues. Germline CDR1 is MNHNS and CDR2 is SASEGT. The CDR3 DNA reads as TGTGCCAGCAGTGAAGCTTCGAGAGCTTTCTTT. Translating it yields CASSEASRAFF.

The chain links TRBV19 to TRBJ1-6; 8 bases agree with TRBD1. The J segment lost 9 bases and the V segment lost 5 bases, leaving 9 bases of the junction unmatched. Germline V lookup: CDR1 LNHDA, CDR2 SQIVND (reference sequence). The CDR3 spans 15 residues. The CDR3 DNA reads TGTGCCAGTAGTTCGGACAGGGCAAGGGGTTCACCCCTCCACTTT. Translation: CASSSDRARGSPLHF.

This clone was recorded a few times. V and J are TRBV7-9 and TRBJ2-7; maybe TRBD2 (5 bases). Germline V gives CDR1 SEHNR, CDR2 FQNEAQ (reference sequence). V was pared by 2 bases and J by 6 bases, with 14 bases between. The CDR3 spans 14 residues. The CDR3 reads CASSLQAEGFEQYF. CDR3 sequence (DNA): TGTGCCAGCAGCTTACAAGCAGAGGGCTTCGAGCAGTACTTC.

J is TRBJ2-4 and V is TRBV4-3; 9 nucleotides line up with TRBD2. Germline lookup yields CDR1 LGHNA and CDR2 YSLEER. The CDR3 runs to 19 residues. The junction had 11 bases not matched to a gene; V was cut back by 2 bases and J by 0 bases. The CDR3 reads CASSQTWASGDGAKNIQYF. The CDR3, as DNA: TGCGCCAGCAGCCAAACGTGGGCTAGCGGGGACGGAGCCAAAAACATTCAGTACTTC.

This clone has just one count. The sample has other DNA sequences that encode this CDR3 too. The chain combines TRBV2 with TRBJ1-2; TRBD1 aligns across 8 bases. This CDR3 has 14 amino acids. Germline-derived CDR1 and CDR2 are SNHLY and FYNNEI. The V segment lost 4 bases and the J segment 5 bases; nucleotides outside the gene matches: 6. The CDR3 spells CASSVGQGDYGYTF. CDR3 nucleotides: TGTGCCAGCAGTGTCGGACAGGGCGATTATGGCTACACCTTC.

V is TRBV3-1 (or the pseudogene TRBV3-2) and J is TRBJ1-2; weak D call: TRBD1 (6 bases). Trimming stripped 1 base from V and 4 bases from J, with 16 bases between. The CDR3 extends over 16 amino acids. Germline V gives CDR1 LGHDT, CDR2 YNNKEL (reference sequence). The CDR3 region has the DNA TGTGCCAGCAGCCAAGGCGTCGACAGGCACCTCTATGGCTACACCTTC. As protein: CASSQGVDRHLYGYTF.

Turning to this clone: One end of the junction does not line up with germline, which may come from a read error. This CDR3 is CASSWTPDRAAGELFF. In nucleotides, the CDR3 is TGTGCTAGCAGCTGGACGCCCGACAGGGCCGCCGGGGAGCTGTTTTTT. This chain connects TRBV7-7 to TRBJ2-2, with 7 bases matching TRBD1. The CDR3 is made up of 16 amino acids. Germline V gene lookup returns CDR1 SSHAT and CDR2 FNYEAQ (reference sequence).

This clone appeared a few times. V and J are TRBV14 and TRBJ1-1; the D gene is possibly TRBD1 (6 bases). Trimming took off 0 bases at V and 5 bases at J, with 19 bases between the two ends. The germline CDR1 and CDR2 sequences are SGHDN and FVKESK. CDR3 length: 17 amino acids. In DNA form, the CDR3 reads TGTGCCAGCAGCCAAGACCTAGGGGGTTTAATACGGACTGAAGCTTTCTTT. It yields the protein CASSQDLGGLIRTEAFF.